This TCR beta chain was retrieved from a study of OX40 agonist ivuxolimab in advanced cancers. Study results and caveats: Partly responding patients at 0.1-3.0 mg/kg showed some of the smallest clonal expansion.

The CDR3 has 19 amino acids. V shed 3 bases and J 0 bases; nucleotides not matched to a gene: 6. Germline-derived CDR1 and CDR2 are SGDLS and YYNGEE. The table came from immunoSEQ multiplex PCR; TCRdb's copy has only in-frame clones and leaves some out. The sample has about 58,000 clones, over 80% seen once. With regard to this clone: Antigen unknown.

Sequencing was performed on CD4+ or CD8+ T cells sorted from blood, taken in a trial of the OX40 agonist ivuxolimab. The receptor comes from an adult with an advanced solid tumor such as melanoma, head and neck, liver or kidney cancer. The chain has TRBV9 and TRBJ2-2; TRBD2 matches 15 bases. The CDR3 sequence is CASSAGLAGGRPNTGELFF. In nucleotides, the CDR3 is TGTGCCAGCAGCGCTGGACTAGCGGGAGGGCGACCGAACACCGGGGAGCTGTTTTTT.